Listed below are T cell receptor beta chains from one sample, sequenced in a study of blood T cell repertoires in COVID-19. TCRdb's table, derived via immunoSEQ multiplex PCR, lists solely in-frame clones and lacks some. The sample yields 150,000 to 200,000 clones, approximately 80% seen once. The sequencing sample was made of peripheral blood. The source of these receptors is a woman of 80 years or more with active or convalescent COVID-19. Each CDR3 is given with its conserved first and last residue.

CASSISGTKETQYF TRBJ2-5 TRBV7-9
CASSDSANTEAFF TRBJ1-1 TRBV6-4
CASSSLGQYSNQPQHF TRBJ1-5 TRBV5-6
CASSQDMTDRGKIGELFF TRBJ2-2 TRBV3-1/TRBV3-2
CASGLAGGNYGYTF TRBJ1-2 TRBV12-5
CASSDYGGTGELFF TRBJ2-2 TRBV6-4
CASRRGGEGYGYTF TRBJ1-2 TRBV19
CAISEKRDRGDGYTF TRBJ1-2 TRBV10-3
CASSNSDRIYEQYF TRBJ2-7 TRBV6-2/TRBV6-3
CASSLDWPGKYEQYF TRBJ2-7 TRBV7-9
CASSPSLFDTEAFF TRBJ1-1 TRBV18
CASSPGQGTYGYTF TRBJ1-2 TRBV3-1/TRBV3-2
CASSRHREIGYGYTF TRBJ1-2 TRBV7-8
CASSQEYRGNEKLFF TRBJ1-4 TRBV4-1
CASSVSGGRPDTQYF TRBJ2-3 TRBV9
CASSTGRGAYEQYF TRBJ2-7 TRBV18